Here is one T cell receptor (beta chain) with its context. Its cognate antigen is unknown. The conserved closing phenylalanine or tryptophan is absent in this CDR3, likely reflecting a read error. The DNA is left out, because the CDR3 cannot be placed on it with certainty; the CDR3 is given as TCRdb lists it. Germline V lookup: CDR1 MNHEY, CDR2 SVGEGT. The CDR3 spans 13 residues, counting both ends. This entry comes from a study of tumor-infiltrating lymphocytes in primary liver carcinoma. At the level of the study: Patients were both men and women, whose ages ran from 30 to 69 years. Study-level points and caveats: Tumor region pairs showed greater overlap than either tumor-adjacent or tumor-blood pairs did.

TCR beta cDNA was reverse-transcribed from 450 to 500 ng of total RNA. The reaction used a constant-region primer and ProtoScript II reverse transcriptase. Modified slightly, ARM-PCR produced TCR beta libraries over three nested multiplex PCR rounds. Rounds one and two of PCR, each of about 10 cycles, were primed with TRBV1-TRBV30 forward primers and a C-beta reverse primer. TCRdb used MiXCR to reprocess the multiplex PCR reads, holding one entry per CDR3 protein. The table includes 47,000 or so distinct CDR3 sequences, about 80% detected once. RNA and DNA were co-extracted from approximately 20-30 mg of unsorted bulk tissue. Patients in the cohort were treatment-naive and living with chronic HBV infection. Every tumor was sampled at five separate regions.

The chain joins TRBV6-2 or TRBV6-3 to TRBJ2-5. This sequence originates from a man aged 35 to 55 with primary liver carcinoma and hepatitis B virus infection. Sequences were obtained from liver tumor tissue from sampling region 3. Subset here: tumor region T3, left-lateral pole. The CDR3 sequence: CASSDSPPDTQNL.